This is a list of T cell receptor beta chains from one sample in a study of blood T cell repertoires in COVID-19. Clones were sequenced by immunoSEQ multiplex PCR, and TCRdb holds only the in-frame ones, with some missing. The data show 95,000 to 150,000 clones, with 60% to 85% seen just once and 2% to 2.5% held by the top ten. Sequenced material: peripheral blood. All receptors come from a man aged 70 or older with acute or convalescent COVID-19. The CDR3 runs from the conserved cysteine through the conserved F or W. D genes are given only for firm matches. Only some rows state a clone size, as once, few, many or a class for expanded clones.

j_call d_call v_call clone_size cdr3_aa cdr3_nt
TRBJ2-3 . TRBV19 once CASGARSFGGPDTQYF TGTGCCAGCGGGGCCCGATCTTTCGGGGGGCCAGATACGCAGTATTTT
TRBJ2-7 TRBD2 TRBV4-2 . CASSQGMTSGEYEQYF TGTGCCAGCAGCCAAGGTATGACTAGCGGGGAATACGAGCAGTACTTC
TRBJ1-4 TRBD1 TRBV2 . CASSLDRGSEKLFF TGTGCCAGCAGCTTGGACAGGGGAAGCGAAAAACTGTTTTTT
TRBJ2-3 TRBD2 TRBV9 once CASSVARRREGVIDTQYF TGTGCCAGCAGCGTAGCTCGGAGAAGGGAGGGAGTAATAGATACGCAGTATTTT
TRBJ1-2 TRBD1 TRBV6-1 . CASRGVGTVTNYGYTF TGTGCCAGCCGTGGCGTAGGGACAGTGACAAACTATGGCTACACCTTC
TRBJ2-4 . TRBV7-2 . CASSLAEAVNIQYF TGTGCCAGCAGCTTAGCCGAGGCGGTAAACATTCAGTACTTC
TRBJ2-2 TRBD2 TRBV3-1/TRBV3-2 . CASSQHGVGGAEGGELFF TGTGCCAGCAGCCAACATGGCGTCGGGGGGGCTGAGGGCGGGGAGCTGTTTTTT
TRBJ2-3 TRBD2 TRBV5-1 . CASSFSGLAGVDTQYF TGCGCCAGCAGCTTCTCCGGACTAGCGGGGGTGGATACGCAGTATTTT
TRBJ1-6 TRBD1 TRBV5-6 . CASSLTDREDSPLHF TGTGCCAGCAGCCTGACCGACAGGGAGGATTCACCCCTCCACTTT
TRBJ2-1 TRBD1 TRBV12-5 . CASGGDSRSYNEQFF TGTGCTAGTGGTGGGGACAGCCGCTCCTACAATGAGCAGTTCTTC
TRBJ1-2 TRBD1 TRBV4-1 . CASSQQGTGSYGYTF TGCGCCAGCAGCCAACAGGGGACAGGGAGCTATGGCTACACCTTC
TRBJ1-2 . TRBV5-6 few CASSLGYQGNGYTF TGTGCCAGCAGCTTGGGTTATCAGGGGAATGGCTACACCTTC
TRBJ2-7 . TRBV9 . CASSVDDVSSYEQYF TGTGCCAGCAGCGTAGATGATGTCAGCTCCTACGAGCAGTACTTC
TRBJ1-5 . TRBV2 . CASSMEVNQPQHF TGTGCCAGCAGTATGGAGGTCAATCAGCCCCAGCATTTT
TRBJ1-5 . TRBV7-6 . CASSYGWNQPQHF TGTGCCAGCAGCTACGGTTGGAATCAGCCCCAGCATTTT
TRBJ2-2 TRBD2 TRBV6-5 . CASSSSGGALTGELFF TGTGCCAGCAGTTCTAGCGGGGGGGCTCTCACCGGGGAGCTGTTTTTT
TRBJ1-5 . TRBV15 . CATSIRTDQPQHF TGTGCCACCAGCATCCGGACTGATCAGCCCCAGCATTTT
TRBJ1-1 . TRBV7-8 . CASSLGEGGEAFF TGTGCCAGCAGCTTAGGCGAGGGGGGGGAAGCTTTCTTT
TRBJ2-1 TRBD2 TRBV7-2 . CASLSGGLGPVEQFF TGTGCCAGCCTCTCGGGAGGCCTGGGACCGGTTGAGCAGTTCTTC
TRBJ1-5 . TRBV12-5 few CASGFPGQHF TGTGCTAGTGGTTTCCCGGGACAGCATTTT
TRBJ2-7 TRBD1 TRBV5-6 . CASSRLGTADEQYF TGTGCCAGCAGCCGATTGGGGACAGCCGACGAGCAGTACTTC
TRBJ2-7 . TRBV5-8 . CASSLPGDLYEQYF TGTGCCAGCAGCTTGCCGGGGGACCTATACGAGCAGTACTTC
TRBJ2-7 . TRBV27 . CASSPLVYF TGTGCCAGCAGTCCACTAGTGTACTTC
TRBJ1-2 . TRBV5-1 . CASSLIPDSNYGYTF TGCGCCAGCAGCTTGATCCCCGACAGTAACTATGGCTACACCTTC
TRBJ1-6 . TRBV25-1 . CASSEYDRNNSPLHF TGTGCCAGCAGTGAATACGACAGGAATAATTCACCCCTCCACTTT
TRBJ1-2 TRBD1 TRBV6-2/TRBV6-3 few CASSSGTGDLNYGYTF TGTGCCAGCAGCTCCGGGACAGGGGATCTCAACTATGGCTACACCTTC
TRBJ1-4 . TRBV5-6 . CASSLAGRGNEKLFF TGTGCCAGCAGCTTGGCAGGGAGGGGGAATGAAAAACTGTTTTTT
TRBJ2-1 . TRBV9 . CASSVGTYNEQFF TGTGCCAGCAGCGTAGGCACTTACAATGAGCAGTTCTTC
TRBJ2-7 TRBD1 TRBV10-3 . CAIRDDRVDEQYF TGTGCCATCAGGGATGACAGGGTAGACGAGCAGTACTTC